This T cell receptor beta chain was captured by sequencing in a study of shared clonotypes between healthy human individuals. With regard to this clone: Its specificity is unknown.

Study observations and caveats: Estimated richness was generally greater in naive than memory subsets. It was anticipated that sequencing depth would influence how many clonotypes donors shared. Non-shared clonotypes displayed generation probabilities falling below those of clonotypes present in all four donors. Some naive CD4 clonotypes, about 5.5%, turned up in common across four donors.

Data came from immunoSEQ multiplex PCR; TCRdb stores just in-frame clones and leaves some out. This table has about 600,000 clones, around 97% appearing once. The CDR3 totals 15 residues. CDR1 and CDR2 from the germline V gene are MDHEN and SYDVKM. V was cut by 5 bases and J by 1 base, with 14 bases left in between. The sequenced sample was naive CD4+ T cells sorted from blood. As for subset: CD45RA+ positively selected. The TCR originated in a woman aged 25 to 45 in good health. This chain connects TRBV28 to TRBJ1-1; D gene uncertain. The CDR3 protein is CASSPPGPSNTEAFF. CDR3 DNA sequence: TGTGCCAGCAGTCCCCCTGGCCCGTCGAACACTGAAGCTTTCTTT.